This entry is about one TCR beta chain. The antigen remains unidentified. UMIs and a universal primer site were added when TCR cDNA was made by 5'RACE template switching. TCRdb itself ran the 5' RACE reads through MiXCR, one entry per CDR3 protein. Among 500,000 to 650,000 distinct CDR3 sequences listed, 9% to 15% were seen once. This specimen belongs to a study of T cells after yellow fever vaccination. Overall study context: Those fractions that held only low numbers of cells were prepared using the SMART-Seq v4 Ultra Low Input RNA kit.

This CDR3 is built from 14 residues. After removal of 0 bases from V and 7 bases from J, the junction contained 7 bases not matched to a gene. Germline CDR1 and CDR2: SGHKS and YYEKEE (reference sequence). Study results and caveats: After the booster, 96% of CD4 and 88% of CD8 primary-response clones were re-detected.

The starting material was PBMCs, obtained on the day of the yellow fever booster vaccination. This chain joins TRBV5-5 and TRBJ2-7, with 7 bases identical to TRBD2. The TCR was taken from a man aged 25-40 years who received the YFV17D yellow fever vaccine. As DNA, the CDR3 is TGTGCCAGCAGCTTGGCCGATCAGGGAGGGGAGCAGTACTTC. Amino acids: CASSLADQGGEQYF.